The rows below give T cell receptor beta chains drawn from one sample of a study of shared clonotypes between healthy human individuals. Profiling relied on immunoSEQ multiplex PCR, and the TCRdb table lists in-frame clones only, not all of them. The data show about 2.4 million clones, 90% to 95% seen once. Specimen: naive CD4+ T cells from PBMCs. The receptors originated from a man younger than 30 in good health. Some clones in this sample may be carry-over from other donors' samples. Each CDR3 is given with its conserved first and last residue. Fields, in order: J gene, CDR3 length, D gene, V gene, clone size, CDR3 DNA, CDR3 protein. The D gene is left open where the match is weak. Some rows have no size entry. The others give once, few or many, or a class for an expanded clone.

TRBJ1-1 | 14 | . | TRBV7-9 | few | TGTGCCAGCAGCATGAGGGAGGGTCGGACTGAAGCTTTCTTT | CASSMREGRTEAFF
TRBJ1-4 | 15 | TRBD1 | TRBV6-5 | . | TGTGCCAGCAGGCCACCCGGGACAGGAAAAGAAAAACTGTTTTTT | CASRPPGTGKEKLFF
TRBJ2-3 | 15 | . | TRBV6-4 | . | TGTGCCAGCAGGCCCGAGGCGACTAGCACAGATACGCAGTATTTT | CASRPEATSTDTQYF
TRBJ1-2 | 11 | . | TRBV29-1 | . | TGCAGCGTCCTCGACAGCTATGGCTACACCTTC | CSVLDSYGYTF
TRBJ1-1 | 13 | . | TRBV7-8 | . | TGTGCCAGCAGCTTATTAGAGGGCACTGAAGCTTTCTTT | CASSLLEGTEAFF
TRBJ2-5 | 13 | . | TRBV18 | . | TGTGCCAGCTCACCACCGTCGTTGGAGACCCAGTACTTC | CASSPPSLETQYF
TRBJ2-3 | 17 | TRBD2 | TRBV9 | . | TGTGCCAGCAGCTCCTCTAGCGGGAGCTACGGGACAGATACGCAGTATTTT | CASSSSSGSYGTDTQYF
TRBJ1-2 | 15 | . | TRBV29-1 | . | TGCAGCGTTCTGATGCGGCAGGGGAGAGAGAGTGGCTACACCTTC | CSVLMRQGRESGYTF
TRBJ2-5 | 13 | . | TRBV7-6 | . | TGTGCCAGCAGCTACGGAGACCAAGAGACCCAGTACTTC | CASSYGDQETQYF
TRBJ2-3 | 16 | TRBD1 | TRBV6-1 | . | TGTGCCAGCAGTGAATTGGGACAGGGGGCGGCCGATACGCAGTATTTT | CASSELGQGAADTQYF
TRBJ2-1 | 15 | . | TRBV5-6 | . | TGTGCCAGCAGCCGGACTATTGGCCCGTACAATGAGCAGTTCTTC | CASSRTIGPYNEQFF
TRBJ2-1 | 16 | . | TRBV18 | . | TGTGCCAGCTCACCCCTGGAGGGGGCTTCGGTCAATGAGCAGTTCTTC | CASSPLEGASVNEQFF
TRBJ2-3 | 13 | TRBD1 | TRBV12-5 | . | TGTGCTAGTGGTTTCGGGACAGCGGATACGCAGTATTTT | CASGFGTADTQYF
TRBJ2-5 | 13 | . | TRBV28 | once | TGTGCCAGCAGTTTGGCGGGAAGGGAGACCCAGTACTTC | CASSLAGRETQYF
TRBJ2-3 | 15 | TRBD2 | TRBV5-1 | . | TGCGCCAGCAGCTTACCTAGCGGAGCCACAGATACGCAGTATTTT | CASSLPSGATDTQYF
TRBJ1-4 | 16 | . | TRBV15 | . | TGTGCCACCAGCAGAGATCGGGGGGCAGGGAGCGAAAAACTGTTTTTT | CATSRDRGAGSEKLFF
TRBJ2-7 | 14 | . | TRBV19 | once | TGTGCCAGTATTGCACCGGGACGGTCTTGGGAGCAGTACTTC | CASIAPGRSWEQYF
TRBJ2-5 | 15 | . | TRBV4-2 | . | TGTGCCAGCAGCCAAGATCGAGAGTCCCGGGAGACCCAGTACTTC | CASSQDRESRETQYF
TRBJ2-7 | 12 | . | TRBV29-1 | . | TGCAGCGGGGGTGAGGCTTCCTACGAGCAGTACTTC | CSGGEASYEQYF
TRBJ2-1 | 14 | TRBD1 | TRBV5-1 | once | TGCGCCAGCAGCACCCGTACAGGGGCTATGGTGCAGTTCTTC | CASSTRTGAMVQFF
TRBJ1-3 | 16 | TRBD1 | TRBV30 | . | TGTGCCTGGAGTGTAGGGACAGCCGGCTCTGGAAACACCATATATTTT | CAWSVGTAGSGNTIYF
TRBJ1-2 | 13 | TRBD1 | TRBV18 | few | TGTGCCAGCTCACCAGGACAGGACTATGGCTACACCTTC | CASSPGQDYGYTF
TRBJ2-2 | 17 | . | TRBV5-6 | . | TGTGCCAGCAGCTTGGTCCGTTTCCAGCGGCACACCGGGGAGCTGTTTTTT | CASSLVRFQRHTGELFF
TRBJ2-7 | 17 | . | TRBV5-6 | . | TGTGCCAGCAGCTTGGCCGGAGGTACAAGAACATCCGGCGAGCAGTACTTC | CASSLAGGTRTSGEQYF
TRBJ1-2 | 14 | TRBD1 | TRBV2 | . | TGTGCCAGCAGTGTGGGACAGGGGGCAGGTGGCTACACCTTC | CASSVGQGAGGYTF
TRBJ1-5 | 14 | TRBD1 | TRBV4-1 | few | TGCGCCAGCAGCCCACAGGGGAGCAATCAGCCCCAGCATTTT | CASSPQGSNQPQHF